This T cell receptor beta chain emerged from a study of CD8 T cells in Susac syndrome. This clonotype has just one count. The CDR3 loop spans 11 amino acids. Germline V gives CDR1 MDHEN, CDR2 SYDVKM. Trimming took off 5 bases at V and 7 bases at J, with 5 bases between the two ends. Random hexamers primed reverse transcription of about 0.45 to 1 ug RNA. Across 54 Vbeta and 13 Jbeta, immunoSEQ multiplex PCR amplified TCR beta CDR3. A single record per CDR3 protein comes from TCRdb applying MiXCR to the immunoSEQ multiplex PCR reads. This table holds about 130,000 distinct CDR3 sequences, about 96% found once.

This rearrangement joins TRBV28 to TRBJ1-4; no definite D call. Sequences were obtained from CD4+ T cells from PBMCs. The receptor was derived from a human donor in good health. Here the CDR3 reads CASSNREKLFF. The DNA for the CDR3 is TGTGCCAGCAGTAACCGTGAAAAACTGTTTTTT.